Below are 9 T cell receptor beta chains sequenced from a single sample in a study of CD8 T cells in Susac syndrome. Random hexamers served to reverse transcribe about 0.45 to 1 ug RNA. One entry per CDR3 protein results from TCRdb running MiXCR on the immunoSEQ multiplex PCR reads. Of around 230,000 distinct CDR3 sequences in the sample, almost 97% were seen once. Material: CD4+ T cells from PBMCs. The receptor source for this set is a human donor with Susac syndrome.

The chain is built from TRBV9 and TRBJ1-2; no reliable D call. Germline CDR1 SGDLS, CDR2 YYNGEE. V lost 0 bases to trimming and J lost 7 bases, with 10 bases between them. The CDR3 totals 13 residues. The CDR3 protein is CASSVEGDGGYTF. The CDR3 DNA sequence: TGTGCCAGCAGCGTAGAGGGAGACGGTGGCTACACCTTC.

This rearrangement joins TRBV2 to TRBJ2-1; the D gene is possibly TRBD2 (6 bases). Germline CDR1 is SNHLY and CDR2 is FYNNEI. CDR3 length: 12 residues. V lost 8 bases and J 9 bases, leaving 14 bases between the germline ends. CDR3 nucleotide sequence: TGTGCCAGCGGGGGGACGTCTATTGAGCAGTTCTTC. It specifies CASGGTSIEQFF. The full variable domain, rest sourced from reference TRBV2 and TRBJ2-1, is EPEVTQTPSHQVTQMGQEVILRCVPISNHLYFYWYRQILGQKVEFLVSFYNNEISEKSEIFDDQFSVERPDGSNFTLKIRSTKLEDSAMYFCASGGTSIEQFFGPGTRLTVL.

V is TRBV7-9 and J is TRBJ2-5; no reliable D call. The length of the CDR3 is 13 residues. The germline V gene encodes CDR1 SEHNR and CDR2 FQNEAQ (reference sequence). V was shortened by 1 base and J by 4 bases, with 7 bases between the two germline ends. CDR3 in amino acids: CASSLGQSETQYF. The DNA for the CDR3 is TGTGCCAGCAGCTTAGGGCAGTCAGAGACCCAGTACTTC.

J is TRBJ1-1 and V is TRBV30; D might be TRBD1 (6 bases). Trimming pared 0 bases from V and 11 bases from J, leaving 16 bases between. The CDR3 is made up of 13 amino acids. Germline CDR1 GTSNPN, CDR2 SVGIG (reference sequence). The DNA for the CDR3 is TGTGCCTGGAGTGTGGCAGGGGATAGGCAGGCTTTCTTT. Encoded protein: CAWSVAGDRQAFF.

The V call is TRBV5-1, the J call TRBJ1-2, with a possible D match to TRBD1 (5 bases). Germline V lookup: CDR1 SGHRS, CDR2 YFSETQ. With 0 bases removed from V and 4 bases from J, the gap between germline ends came to 10 bases. The CDR3 extends over 14 amino acids. In DNA form, the CDR3 reads TGCGCCAGCAGCTTGGTTGGGGACCGCTATGGCTACACCTTC. The encoded protein is CASSLVGDRYGYTF.

CDR3 amino acids: CASSVGGPHRLDTQYF. The CDR3 coding sequence is TGTGCCAGCAGCGTAGGCGGACCCCATCGTCTGGATACGCAGTATTTT. The rearrangement links TRBV9 to TRBJ2-3; D gene ambiguous. CDR3 length: 16 residues. CDR1 and CDR2 (germline): SGDLS, YYNGEE. V lost 0 bases to trimming and J lost 6 bases, with 17 bases between them. Full variable domain (rest looked up from reference TRBV9 and TRBJ2-3): DSGVTQTPKHLITATGQRVTLRCSPRSGDLSVYWYQQSLDQGLQFLIQYYNGEERAKGNILERFSAQQFPDLHSELNLSSLELGDSALYFCASSVGGPHRLDTQYFGPGTRLTVL.

The genes are TRBV19 and TRBJ2-7, with D possibly being TRBD1 or TRBD2 (5 bases each). Germline CDR1 is LNHDA and CDR2 is SQIVND (reference sequence). The CDR3 runs to 13 residues. The V gene lost 9 bases and the J gene lost 4 bases, with 16 bases spanning the gap. The CDR3 region is CARSRDPIYEQYF. In nucleotides, the CDR3 is TGTGCCAGAAGTCGGGACCCCATTTACGAGCAGTACTTC.

The V call is TRBV30, the J call TRBJ2-6; D uncertain. Between the trimmed V and J ends, which lost 3 bases and 2 bases, there was a span of 17 bases. Germline lookup yields CDR1 GTSNPN and CDR2 SVGIG (reference sequence). The length of the CDR3 is 17 residues. Here the CDR3 reads CAWRLSLLSTGANVLTF. In DNA, the CDR3 is TGTGCCTGGAGGTTGAGTTTGCTAAGCACTGGGGCCAACGTCCTGACTTTC.

The V gene is TRBV20-1, the J gene TRBJ2-1, with TRBD2 matching 14 bases. Germline loops: CDR1 DFQATT, CDR2 SNEGSKA (reference sequence). Trimming took 5 bases from V and 7 from J; bases not matched to a gene: 10. CDR3 length: 16 residues. As DNA, the CDR3 is TGCAGTGCTCCGGGGACTAGCGGGAGCGGCGTTAATGAGCAGTTCTTC. This sequence encodes CSAPGTSGSGVNEQFF.